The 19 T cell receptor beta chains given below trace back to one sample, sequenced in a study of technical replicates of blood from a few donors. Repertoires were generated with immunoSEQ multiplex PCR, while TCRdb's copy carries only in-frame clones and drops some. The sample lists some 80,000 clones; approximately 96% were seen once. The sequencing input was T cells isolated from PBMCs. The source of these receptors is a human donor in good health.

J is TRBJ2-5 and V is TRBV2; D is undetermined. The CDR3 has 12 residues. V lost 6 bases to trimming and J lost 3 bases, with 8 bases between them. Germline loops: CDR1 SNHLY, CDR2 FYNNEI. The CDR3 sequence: CASRGTKETQYF. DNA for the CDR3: TGTGCCAGCAGAGGCACTAAAGAGACCCAGTACTTC.

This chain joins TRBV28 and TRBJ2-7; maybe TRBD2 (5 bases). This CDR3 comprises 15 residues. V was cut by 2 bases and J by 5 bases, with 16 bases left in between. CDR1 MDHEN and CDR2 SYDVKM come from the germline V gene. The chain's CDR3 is CASSLLGSDGNEQYF. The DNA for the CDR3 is TGTGCCAGCAGTTTACTGGGTAGCGACGGGAACGAGCAGTACTTC. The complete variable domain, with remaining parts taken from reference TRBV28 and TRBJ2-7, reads DVKVTQSSRYLVKRTGEKVFLECVQDMDHENMFWYRQDPGLGLRLIYFSYDVKMKEKGDIPEGYSVSREKKERFSLILESASTNQTSMYLCASSLLGSDGNEQYFGPGTRLTVT.

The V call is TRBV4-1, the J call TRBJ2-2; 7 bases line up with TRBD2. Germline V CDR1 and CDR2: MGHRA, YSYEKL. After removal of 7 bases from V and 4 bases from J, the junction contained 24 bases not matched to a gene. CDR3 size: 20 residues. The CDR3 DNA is TGCGCCAGCACCGCGCGACCCGGGCTAGCGGAAAGAGGGATCACCGGGGAGCTGTTTTTT. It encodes CASTARPGLAERGITGELFF.

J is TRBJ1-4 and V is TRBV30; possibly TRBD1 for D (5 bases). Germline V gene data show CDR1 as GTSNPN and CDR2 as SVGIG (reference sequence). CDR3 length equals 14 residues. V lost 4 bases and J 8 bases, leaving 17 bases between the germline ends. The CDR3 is CAWTVSTGKEKLFF. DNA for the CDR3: TGTGCCTGGACGGTCTCAACAGGAAAAGAAAAACTGTTTTTT.

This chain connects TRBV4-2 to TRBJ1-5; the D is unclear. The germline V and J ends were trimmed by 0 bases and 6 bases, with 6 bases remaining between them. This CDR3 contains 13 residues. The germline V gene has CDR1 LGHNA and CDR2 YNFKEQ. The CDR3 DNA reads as TGTGCCAGCAGCCAAGAGGAGGGTCAGCCCCAGCATTTT. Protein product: CASSQEEGQPQHF.

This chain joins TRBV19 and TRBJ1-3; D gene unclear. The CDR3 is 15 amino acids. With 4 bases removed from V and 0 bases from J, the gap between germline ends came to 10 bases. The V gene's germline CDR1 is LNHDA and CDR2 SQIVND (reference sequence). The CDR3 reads CASSNFASSGNTIYF. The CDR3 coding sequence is TGTGCCAGTAGTAACTTCGCGAGCTCTGGAAACACCATATATTTT. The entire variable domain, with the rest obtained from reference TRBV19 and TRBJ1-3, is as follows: DGGITQSPKYLFRKEGQNVTLSCEQNLNHDAMYWYRQDPGQGLRLIYYSQIVNDFQKGDIAEGYSVSREKKESFPLTVTSAQKNPTAFYLCASSNFASSGNTIYFGEGSWLTVV.

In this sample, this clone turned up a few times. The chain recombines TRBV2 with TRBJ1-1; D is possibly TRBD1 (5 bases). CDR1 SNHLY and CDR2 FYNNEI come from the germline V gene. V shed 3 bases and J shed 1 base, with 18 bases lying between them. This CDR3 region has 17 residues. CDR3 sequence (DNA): TGTGCCAGCAGTGAGGAACTTCTGAAGGGGCAGAACACTGAAGCTTTCTTT. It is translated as CASSEELLKGQNTEAFF. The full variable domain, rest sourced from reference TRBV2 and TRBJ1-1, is EPEVTQTPSHQVTQMGQEVILRCVPISNHLYFYWYRQILGQKVEFLVSFYNNEISEKSEIFDDQFSVERPDGSNFTLKIRSTKLEDSAMYFCASSEELLKGQNTEAFFGQGTRLTVV.

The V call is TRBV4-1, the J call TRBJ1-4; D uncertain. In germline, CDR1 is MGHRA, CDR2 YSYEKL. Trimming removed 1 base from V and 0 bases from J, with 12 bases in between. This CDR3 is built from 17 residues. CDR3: CASSQVRSSATNEKLFF. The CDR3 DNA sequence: TGCGCCAGCAGCCAAGTGAGAAGCTCTGCAACTAATGAAAAACTGTTTTTT.

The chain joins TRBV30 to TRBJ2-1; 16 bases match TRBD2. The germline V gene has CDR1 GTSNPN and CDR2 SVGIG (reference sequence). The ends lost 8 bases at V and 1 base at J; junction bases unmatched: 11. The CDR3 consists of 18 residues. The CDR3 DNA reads TGTGCCGTTGACGGGACTAGCGGGGGGGGTTTTTCCTACAATGAGCAGTTCTTC. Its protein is CAVDGTSGGGFSYNEQFF. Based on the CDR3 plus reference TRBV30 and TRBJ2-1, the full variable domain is SQTIHQWPATLVQPVGSPLSLECTVEGTSNPNLYWYRQAAGRGLQLLFYSVGIGQISSEVPQNLSASRPQDRQFILSSKKLLLSDSGFYLCAVDGTSGGGFSYNEQFFGPGTRLTVL.

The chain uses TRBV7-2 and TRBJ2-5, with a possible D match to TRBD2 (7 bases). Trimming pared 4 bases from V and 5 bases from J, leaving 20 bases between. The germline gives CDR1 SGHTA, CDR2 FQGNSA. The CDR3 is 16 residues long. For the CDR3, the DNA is TGTGCCAGCAGCTCCTCAGGCGGGGGCTGGGGCGAGACCCAGTACTTC. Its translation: CASSSSGGGWGETQYF.

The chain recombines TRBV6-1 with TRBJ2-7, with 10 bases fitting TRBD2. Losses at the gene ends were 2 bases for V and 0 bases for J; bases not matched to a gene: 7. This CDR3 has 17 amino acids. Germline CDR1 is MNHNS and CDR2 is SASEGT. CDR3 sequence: CASSERLAGGGSYEQYF. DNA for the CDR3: TGTGCCAGCAGTGAACGATTAGCGGGGGGCGGCTCCTACGAGCAGTACTTC.

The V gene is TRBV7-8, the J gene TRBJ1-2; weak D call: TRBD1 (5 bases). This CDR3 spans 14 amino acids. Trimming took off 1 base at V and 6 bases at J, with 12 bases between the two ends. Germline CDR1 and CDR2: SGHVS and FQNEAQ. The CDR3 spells CASSLVQGGDGYTF. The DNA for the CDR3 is TGTGCCAGCAGCTTAGTGCAGGGTGGGGATGGCTACACCTTC.

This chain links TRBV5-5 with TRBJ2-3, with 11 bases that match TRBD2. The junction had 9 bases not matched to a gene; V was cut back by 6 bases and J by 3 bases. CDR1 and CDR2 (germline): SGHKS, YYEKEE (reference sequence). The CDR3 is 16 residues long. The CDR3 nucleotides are TGTGCCAGCATTAGATGGCTAGCGGGGGGTACAGATACGCAGTATTTT. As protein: CASIRWLAGGTDTQYF.

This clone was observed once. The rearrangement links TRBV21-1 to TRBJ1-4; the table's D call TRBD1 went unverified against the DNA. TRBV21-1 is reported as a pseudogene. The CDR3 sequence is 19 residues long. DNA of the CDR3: TGTGCCAGCAGCAAAGGCGGTAAGGGGTACGATCGAACTAATGAAAAACTGTTTTTT. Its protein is CASSKGGKGYDRTNEKLFF.

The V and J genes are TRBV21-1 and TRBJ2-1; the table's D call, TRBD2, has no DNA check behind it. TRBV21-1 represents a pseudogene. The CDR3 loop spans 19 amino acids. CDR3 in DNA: TGTGCCAGCAGCAAATCCCATCTCGGACTAGCGGGGGGGGACAATGAGCAGTTCTTC. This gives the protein CASSKSHLGLAGGDNEQFF.

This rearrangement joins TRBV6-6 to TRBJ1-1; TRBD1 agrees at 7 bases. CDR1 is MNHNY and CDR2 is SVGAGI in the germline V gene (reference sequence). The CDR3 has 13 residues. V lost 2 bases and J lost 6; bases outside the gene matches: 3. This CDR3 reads CASSYPRGAEAFF. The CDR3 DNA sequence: TGTGCCAGCAGTTACCCCAGGGGGGCTGAAGCTTTCTTT.

The CDR3 reads CASRRDTLETQYF. For the CDR3, the DNA is TGTGCCAGCAGACGGGACACCTTAGAGACCCAGTACTTC. The chain combines TRBV6-1 with TRBJ2-5; TRBD1 might be the D (6 bases). The germline V and J ends were trimmed by 6 bases and 4 bases, with 12 bases remaining between them. Germline lookup yields CDR1 MNHNS and CDR2 SASEGT. This CDR3 is 13 amino acids long.

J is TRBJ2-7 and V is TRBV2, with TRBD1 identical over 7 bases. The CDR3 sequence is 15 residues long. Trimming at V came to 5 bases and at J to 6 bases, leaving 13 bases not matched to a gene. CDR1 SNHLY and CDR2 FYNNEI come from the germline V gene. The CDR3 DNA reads TGTGCCAGCAGTTGGCCACTAGGGACAGTAGGCGAGCAGTACTTC. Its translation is CASSWPLGTVGEQYF.

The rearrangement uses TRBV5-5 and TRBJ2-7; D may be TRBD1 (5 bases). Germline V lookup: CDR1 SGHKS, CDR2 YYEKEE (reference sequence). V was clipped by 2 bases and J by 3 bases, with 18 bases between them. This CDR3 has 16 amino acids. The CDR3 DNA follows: TGTGCCAGCAGCTTATTTAAGGACACTTATCTCTACGAGCAGTACTTC. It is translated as CASSLFKDTYLYEQYF.